Each of the 30 T cell receptor beta chains below was sequenced from the same sample in a study of OX40 agonist ivuxolimab in advanced cancers. Sequencing was performed with immunoSEQ multiplex PCR; in TCRdb, only in-frame clones are kept and a portion is missing. The sample has approximately 90,000 clones, roughly 89% seen once. The sequences come from CD4+ or CD8+ T cells sorted from blood, collected in a trial of the OX40 agonist ivuxolimab. The receptors here all came from an adult with an advanced solid tumor such as melanoma, head and neck, liver or kidney cancer.

The chain joins TRBV25-1 to TRBJ2-5; D is perhaps TRBD2 (6 bases). Germline CDR1 and CDR2: MGHDK and SYGVNS. With 8 bases removed from V and 2 bases from J, the gap between germline ends came to 12 bases. The CDR3 sequence is 13 residues long. Here the CDR3 reads CASSPGVQETQYF. In DNA, the CDR3 is TGTGCCAGCTCACCGGGAGTGCAAGAGACCCAGTACTTC.

The J gene is TRBJ2-7, the V gene TRBV28, with 10 positions matching TRBD2. V was pared by 5 bases and J by 3 bases, with 10 bases of the junction left unmatched. The CDR3 is 16 residues long. Germline-derived CDR1 and CDR2 are MDHEN and SYDVKM. CDR3 nucleotides: TGTGCCAGCAGTCCGGCCGGGACTAGCGTTTTCTACGAGCAGTACTTC. Translated: CASSPAGTSVFYEQYF.

The rearrangement links TRBV6-5 to TRBJ2-3; TRBD1 aligns across 7 bases. Trimming took 6 bases from V and 8 from J; bases not matched to a gene: 11. Germline CDR1 is MNHEY and CDR2 is SVGAGI. CDR3 length equals 14 residues. The chain's CDR3 is CASRAGTDTGTQYF. Written as DNA, the CDR3 is TGTGCCAGCAGGGCAGGGACAGACACGGGTACGCAGTATTTT.

The V and J genes are TRBV11-2 and TRBJ2-3; D might be TRBD1 (5 bases). CDR1 and CDR2 (germline): SGHAT, FQNNGV. The germline V and J ends were trimmed by 0 bases and 2 bases, with 9 bases remaining between them. CDR3 length: 15 residues. CDR3 coding DNA: TGTGCCAGCAGCTTAGACGACAGCTTCACAGATACGCAGTATTTT. Translating gives CASSLDDSFTDTQYF.

This clone was seen just once. This rearrangement joins TRBV5-1 to TRBJ2-7, with 7 bases lining up with TRBD2. The CDR3 is 14 amino acids. V was pared by 7 bases and J by 5 bases, with 12 bases of the junction left unmatched. Germline-derived CDR1 and CDR2 are SGHRS and YFSETQ. For the CDR3, the DNA is TGCGCCAGCTATCCTGGCGGGAGATCCCACGAGCAGTACTTC. This sequence encodes CASYPGGRSHEQYF.

The V and J genes are TRBV10-3 and TRBJ2-1; 8 bases match TRBD2. Germline V gene sequence: CDR1 ENHRY, CDR2 SYGVKD. Germline trimming cut 2 bases from V and 9 bases from J; bases unmatched to any gene: 6. This CDR3 is built from 14 residues. This CDR3 reads CAISEGVAGFEQFF. DNA of the CDR3: TGTGCCATCAGTGAGGGGGTAGCGGGATTTGAGCAGTTCTTC.

V usage is TRBV18 and J usage is TRBJ2-5; 12 bases are shared with TRBD2. The CDR3 has 15 residues. Germline V gives CDR1 KGHSH, CDR2 LQKENI. J gave up 8 bases and V 1 base, and 5 bases lay outside the gene matches. This chain's CDR3 is CASSPQGLAGNTQYF. The DNA for the CDR3 is TGTGCCAGCTCACCACAGGGACTAGCGGGCAACACCCAGTACTTC.

J is TRBJ2-5 and V is TRBV6-6; D unresolved. The CDR3 totals 11 residues. V was clipped by 6 bases and J by 3 bases, with 5 bases between them. Per the germline V gene, CDR1 is MNHNY and CDR2 is SVGAGI (reference sequence). The CDR3 sequence is CASRVKETQYF. The CDR3 DNA follows: TGTGCCAGCAGGGTTAAAGAGACCCAGTACTTC.

The chain couples TRBV7-2 to TRBJ1-2; D remains unclear. The CDR3 length is 13 residues. Looked up from germline, CDR1 is SGHTA and CDR2 is FQGNSA. With 1 base removed from V and 2 bases from J, the gap between germline ends came to 5 bases. In DNA, the CDR3 is TGTGCCAGCAGCTTAGGAGTAAACTATGGCTACACCTTC. This codes for CASSLGVNYGYTF.

The rearrangement joins TRBV7-6 to TRBJ2-5; D may be TRBD1 (6 bases). Germline V gene lookup returns CDR1 SGHVS and CDR2 FNYEAQ. The CDR3 is made up of 14 amino acids. The V and J ends lost 5 bases and 1 base respectively, with 11 bases between them. CDR3 DNA sequence: TGTGCCAGCAGCACGTGGACAGCCCAAGAGACCCAGTACTTC. Translating gives CASSTWTAQETQYF. Variable domain in full (rest from reference TRBV7-6 and TRBJ2-5): GAGVSQSPRYKVTKRGQDVALRCDPISGHVSLYWYRQALGQGPEFLTYFNYEAQQDKSGLPNDRFSAERPEGSISTLTIQRTEQRDSAMYRCASSTWTAQETQYFGPGTRLLVL.

V and J are TRBV18 and TRBJ2-4, with D maybe TRBD1 (6 bases). The CDR3 loop spans 18 amino acids. Deletions cut 2 bases from V and 1 base from J, with 18 bases between. Per germline, CDR1 KGHSH and CDR2 LQKENI. The CDR3: CASSPIGGSPMAKNIQYF. The CDR3 coding sequence is TGTGCCAGCTCACCAATTGGGGGCAGCCCCATGGCCAAAAACATTCAGTACTTC.

The gene calls are TRBV2 and TRBJ2-3; D uncertain. The CDR3 has 14 residues. The germline gives CDR1 SNHLY, CDR2 FYNNEI. V lost 3 bases and J 4 bases, leaving 11 bases between the germline ends. CDR3 region: CASSDPRKPDTQYF. As DNA, the CDR3 is TGTGCCAGCAGTGATCCCCGAAAACCAGATACGCAGTATTTT.

The chain has TRBV18 and TRBJ1-3; D may be TRBD1 (5 bases). This CDR3 comprises 17 residues. V lost 2 bases and J 0 bases, leaving 14 bases between the germline ends. Germline V gives CDR1 KGHSH, CDR2 LQKENI. The CDR3 loop is CASSPGDGTNSGNTIYF. CDR3 nucleotide sequence: TGTGCCAGCTCACCAGGGGACGGAACCAACTCTGGAAACACCATATATTTT.

J is TRBJ2-7 and V is TRBV7-2, with D uncertain. V was shortened by 0 bases and J by 2 bases, with 8 bases between the two germline ends. In germline, CDR1 is SGHTA, CDR2 FQGNSA. The CDR3 totals 14 residues. CDR3: CASSLAGRAYEQYF. In nucleotides, the CDR3 is TGTGCCAGCAGCTTAGCCGGCAGAGCCTACGAGCAGTACTTC.

The gene calls are TRBV5-4 and TRBJ2-1; D is tentatively TRBD1 or TRBD2 (5 bases each). From germline, CDR1 is SGHNT and CDR2 YYREEE (reference sequence). This CDR3 comprises 14 residues. Trimming stripped 0 bases from V and 5 bases from J, with 9 bases between. In DNA form, the CDR3 reads TGTGCCAGCAGCTTGGTCCGGGACGACAATGAGCAGTTCTTC. It translates to CASSLVRDDNEQFF.

The rearrangement uses TRBV2 and TRBJ1-5; D is unclear. Trimming removed 4 bases from V and 3 bases from J, with 7 bases in between. The germline gives CDR1 SNHLY, CDR2 FYNNEI. CDR3 length equals 13 residues. The DNA for the CDR3 is TGTGCCAGCAGTGTCCAGGCCAATCAGCCCCAGCATTTT. This codes for CASSVQANQPQHF.

V usage is TRBV6-1 and J usage is TRBJ1-5; D not resolved. The germline V gene encodes CDR1 MNHNS and CDR2 SASEGT. This CDR3 spans 13 amino acids. The V and J ends lost 6 bases and 1 base respectively, with 7 bases between them. The CDR3: CASRETSNQPQHF. The CDR3 DNA reads TGTGCCAGCAGGGAAACGAGCAATCAGCCCCAGCATTTT.

This chain joins TRBV7-2 and TRBJ2-1; TRBD2 matches at 14 bases. V was clipped by 5 bases and J by 8 bases; unmatched bases: 8. The CDR3 length is 16 residues. Germline values: CDR1 SGHTA, CDR2 FQGNSA. CDR3 coding DNA: TGTGCCAGCAGCCGACTAGCGGGAGGGTGGGGCGATGAGCAGTTCTTC. It specifies CASSRLAGGWGDEQFF.

The V call is TRBV7-2, the J call TRBJ2-5; no definite D call. The V gene's germline CDR1 is SGHTA and CDR2 FQGNSA. The CDR3 is 14 amino acids. The V and J ends lost 4 bases and 5 bases respectively, with 14 bases between them. CDR3 in DNA: TGTGCCAGCAGCTCGGGCATAAAGAGGGAGACCCAGTACTTC. It is translated as CASSSGIKRETQYF.

The chain is built from TRBV14 and TRBJ1-3; D is unresolved. Germline CDR1 is SGHDN and CDR2 is FVKESK. The CDR3 runs to 17 residues. V lost 0 bases and J lost 0, with 12 bases in between. This chain's CDR3 is CASSQDLQVSSGNTIYF. The CDR3 DNA sequence: TGTGCCAGCAGCCAAGATCTGCAGGTCAGCTCTGGAAACACCATATATTTT.

This clone was observed a single time. The CDR3 loop reads CASSANGMYEQYF. The CDR3 DNA follows: TGCGCCAGCAGTGCTAACGGGATGTACGAGCAGTACTTC. The gene calls are TRBV10-1 and TRBJ2-7, with a possible D match to TRBD2 (5 bases). V was clipped by 4 bases and J by 4 bases, with 11 bases between them. This CDR3 has 13 amino acids. In germline, CDR1 is WNHNN, CDR2 SYGVQD (reference sequence).

V gene TRBV5-3 combines with J gene TRBJ2-7; 7 bases agree with TRBD1. TRBV5-3 is flagged as an ORF with uncertain function. The length of the CDR3 is 15 residues. The trim removed 6 bases at V and 3 bases at J, leaving 12 bases unmatched. The DNA for the CDR3 is TGTGCCAGAACCCGAAACAGGGGACCTTTCTACGAGCAGTACTTC. This gives the protein CARTRNRGPFYEQYF.

CDR3 in amino acids: CASSLELAEETQYF. The CDR3 DNA follows: TGCGCCAGCAGCTTGGAACTAGCGGAAGAGACCCAGTACTTC. The V call is TRBV5-1, the J call TRBJ2-5; 8 bases match TRBD2. The germline V gene has CDR1 SGHRS and CDR2 YFSETQ. V lost 0 bases to trimming and J lost 3 bases; unmatched junction nucleotides: 1. CDR3 length: 14 residues.

The rearrangement uses TRBV28 and TRBJ1-3; D perhaps matches TRBD1 (6 bases). This CDR3 spans 14 amino acids. CDR1 is MDHEN, CDR2 SYDVKM, per germline. Trimming left V 4 bases short and J 4 bases short, with 11 bases between. CDR3 bases: TGTGCCAGCAGTTCCCCGGGGGCAGGAAACACCATATATTTT. Translation: CASSSPGAGNTIYF.

The chain joins TRBV9 to TRBJ1-5; D perhaps matches TRBD1 (5 bases). V was trimmed by 1 base and J by 0 bases, leaving 11 bases between them. CDR1 and CDR2 from the germline V gene are SGDLS and YYNGEE. This CDR3 has 16 residues. This chain's CDR3 is CASSVRRGDSNQPQHF. The CDR3 region has the DNA TGTGCCAGCAGCGTAAGGAGAGGGGATAGCAATCAGCCCCAGCATTTT.

The V call is TRBV4-3, the J call TRBJ2-1; 9 positions agree with TRBD2. This CDR3 has 15 residues. Trimming cost V 1 base and J 8 bases; bases outside gene matches: 6. Germline V gene data show CDR1 as LGHNA and CDR2 as YSLEER. The CDR3 region is CASSQVAGGLDEQFF. The DNA for the CDR3 is TGCGCCAGCAGCCAAGTTGCGGGAGGGCTGGATGAGCAGTTCTTC.

V gene TRBV7-8 combines with J gene TRBJ2-7, with TRBD2 identical over 12 bases. Germline V lookup: CDR1 SGHVS, CDR2 FQNEAQ. CDR3 size: 15 residues. Trimming removed 5 bases from V and 4 bases from J; junction bases left unmatched: 6. In nucleotides, the CDR3 is TGTGCCAGCAGCGACCCGACTAGCGGGAGATACGAGCAGTACTTC. Protein sequence: CASSDPTSGRYEQYF.

In regard to this clone: Other DNA sequences in the sample encode the same CDR3. This rearrangement joins TRBV19 to TRBJ1-2, with D tentatively TRBD1 (6 bases). Trimming stripped 3 bases from V and 5 bases from J, with 7 bases between. The V gene's germline CDR1 is LNHDA and CDR2 SQIVND (reference sequence). This CDR3 spans 12 amino acids. The CDR3 DNA is TGTGCCAGTAGTATCAGGGGTTATGGCTACACCTTC. This gives the protein CASSIRGYGYTF.

The genes are TRBV6-5 and TRBJ1-2; D possibly corresponds to TRBD1 (6 bases). V was pared by 0 bases and J by 7 bases, with 12 bases between. CDR1 and CDR2 from the germline V gene are MNHEY and SVGAGI. There are 14 residues in the CDR3. Here the CDR3 DNA reads TGTGCCAGCAGTTACTCATCGGGGGGCGCTGGCTACACCTTC. Protein sequence: CASSYSSGGAGYTF.

The gene calls are TRBV5-8 and TRBJ1-4; no reliable D call. The CDR3 contains 18 residues. The germline gives CDR1 SGHTS, CDR2 YDEGEE. V lost 4 bases and J 3 bases, leaving 22 bases between the germline ends. In DNA, the CDR3 is TGTGCCAGCAGCCCCCCCATCTGGGCGCTTACGCCTAATGAAAAACTGTTTTTT. Protein product: CASSPPIWALTPNEKLFF. Combining the CDR3 with reference TRBV5-8 and TRBJ1-4 gives the whole variable domain EAGVTQSPTHLIKTRGQQATLRCSPISGHTSVYWYQQALGLGLQFLLWYDEGEERNRGNFPPRFSGRQFPNYSSELNVNALELEDSALYLCASSPPIWALTPNEKLFFGSGTQLSVL.